The 10 T cell receptor beta chains below come from one sample, sequenced in a study of blood T cell repertoires in COVID-19. Sequencing used immunoSEQ multiplex PCR; TCRdb keeps in-frame clones, though not all of them. The sample holds 170,000 or so clones; 85% are singletons and the top ten take roughly 6%. The sequenced material came from PBMCs or T cells enriched from blood (not recorded which). The source is a middle-aged man who had recovered from COVID-19.

The chain combines TRBV5-1 with TRBJ2-4, with D possibly being TRBD2 (5 bases). V was shortened by 9 bases and J by 5 bases, with 18 bases between the two germline ends. CDR3 size: 14 residues. Per the germline V gene, CDR1 is SGHRS and CDR2 is YFSETQ. CDR3 sequence: CATSLGDPQNIQYF. CDR3 coding DNA: TGCGCCACCTCCCTCGGGGATCCCCAAAACATTCAGTACTTC. The entire variable domain, with the rest obtained from reference TRBV5-1 and TRBJ2-4, is as follows: KAGVTQTPRYLIKTRGQQVTLSCSPISGHRSVSWYQQTPGQGLQFLFEYFSETQRNKGNFPGRFSGRQFSNSRSEMNVSTLELGDSALYLCATSLGDPQNIQYFGAGTRLSVL.

V and J are TRBV4-2 and TRBJ1-1; no reliable D call. The CDR3 is 13 amino acids. Germline values: CDR1 LGHNA, CDR2 YNFKEQ. V dropped 1 base and J dropped 5 bases, with 8 bases sitting between them. CDR3 residues: CASSQGVRTEAFF. Written as DNA, the CDR3 is TGTGCCAGCAGCCAAGGCGTCAGGACTGAAGCTTTCTTT.

This sequence joins TRBV5-3 and TRBJ2-7; 7 bases map to TRBD1. TRBV5-3 carries the ORF label, with uncertain function. The CDR3 loop spans 19 amino acids. V lost 2 bases, J lost 2 bases, and 19 bases stayed unmatched. The CDR3 sequence: CARSFRIPGQRNYTYEQYF. CDR3 DNA: TGTGCCAGAAGCTTCAGAATTCCGGGACAGCGGAATTACACCTACGAGCAGTACTTC.

This chain uses TRBV29-1 with TRBJ2-1; TRBD1 agrees at 9 bases. CDR3 length: 13 residues. V lost 5 bases, J lost 5 bases, and 4 bases stayed unmatched. Germline V gives CDR1 SQVTM, CDR2 ANQGSEA. CDR3 nucleotide sequence: TGCAGCGTTCCTGGACAGGGGAACAATGAGCAGTTCTTC. It codes for CSVPGQGNNEQFF.

The chain has TRBV28 and TRBJ1-5, with 10 bases aligning to TRBD1. This CDR3 comprises 16 residues. CDR1 and CDR2 (germline): MDHEN, SYDVKM. J lost 6 bases, V lost 1 base, and 6 bases had no gene match. CDR3 sequence reads: CASSLLGQGFGQPQHF. For the CDR3, the DNA is TGTGCCAGCAGTTTATTGGGACAGGGGTTCGGTCAGCCCCAGCATTTT.

This chain connects TRBV18 to TRBJ1-6; 7 bases agree with TRBD1. From germline, CDR1 is KGHSH and CDR2 LQKENI. V dropped 3 bases and J dropped 10; count of bases not matched to a gene: 3. The CDR3 sequence is 13 residues long. As DNA, the CDR3 is TGTGCCAGCTCACCCTCACAGGGGTCACCCCTCCACTTT. Protein sequence: CASSPSQGSPLHF.

V and J are TRBV10-2 and TRBJ2-5; D gene unclear. V was trimmed by 2 bases and J by 2 bases, leaving 6 bases between them. Germline V gene lookup returns CDR1 WSHSY and CDR2 SAAADI. CDR3 length: 13 residues. The CDR3 DNA reads TGCGCCAGCAGTGAGGGCAGTCAAGAGACCCAGTACTTC. Translating gives CASSEGSQETQYF.

The chain links TRBV27 to TRBJ2-1, with TRBD2 matching 15 bases. The germline CDR1 and CDR2 sequences are MNHEY and SMNVEV (reference sequence). CDR3 length: 16 amino acids. V shed 6 bases and J 8 bases; nucleotides not matched to a gene: 8. CDR3 in amino acids: CASRRTSGRVVYEQFF. The CDR3 region has the DNA TGTGCCAGCAGGCGGACTAGCGGGAGGGTCGTTTATGAGCAGTTCTTC.

The chain joins TRBV5-1 to TRBJ2-1; tentatively, D is TRBD1 (6 bases). Per the germline V gene, CDR1 is SGHRS and CDR2 is YFSETQ. The CDR3 loop spans 14 amino acids. V was pared by 4 bases and J by 7 bases, with 15 bases between. The CDR3 DNA reads as TGCGCCAGCAGCCTAACAGGGTTAGGGAATGAGCAGTTCTTC. It specifies CASSLTGLGNEQFF.

This chain joins TRBV27 and TRBJ1-2, with 7 bases identical to TRBD1. V shed 3 bases and J 8 bases; nucleotides not matched to a gene: 6. Germline V gene lookup returns CDR1 MNHEY and CDR2 SMNVEV (reference sequence). The CDR3 has 13 residues. The CDR3 sequence is CASSFDRDGGYTF. CDR3 bases: TGTGCCAGCAGTTTCGACAGGGATGGAGGCTACACCTTC.